The 27 T cell receptor beta chains below were found in one sample sequenced in a study of vaccination and CD4 T cells after COVID-19. These receptors have no identified antigens. The Oncomine TCR Beta short-read assay sequenced DNA from cultured CD4+ T cells. TCRdb reanalysed the PCR reads using MiXCR and keeps one entry per CDR3 protein. The sample includes 16,000 or so distinct CDR3 sequences, approximately 81% of them seen just once. This sample's treatment: approximately nine-day PBMC culture with coronavirus spike peptide pools or control peptides (ViraFEST assay). The sample was CD4+ T cells from blood, cultured in vitro, taken after SARS-CoV-2 vaccination. The source is a human donor who received a COVID-19 vaccine.

The count of this clonotype is one. V and J are TRBV10-3 and TRBJ1-2, with TRBD1 as a possible D gene (6 bases). Per the germline V gene, CDR1 is ENHRY and CDR2 is SYGVKD. V lost 10 bases and J lost 6, with 18 bases in between. The CDR3 is 13 amino acids. CDR3 coding DNA: TGTGCCACCAGACCCGGGACACGGGATGGCTACACCTTC. Amino acid sequence: CATRPGTRDGYTF.

This rearrangement joins TRBV6-2 or TRBV6-3 to TRBJ1-2, with 12 bases aligning to TRBD1. The CDR3 covers 15 residues. The trim removed 4 bases at V and 6 bases at J, leaving 6 bases unmatched. Germline-derived CDR1 and CDR2 are MNHEY and SVGEGT. CDR3 bases: TGTGCCAGCAGTTCCCGGGACAGGGGGCTAGATGGCTACACCTTC. Amino acids: CASSSRDRGLDGYTF.

The chain recombines TRBV7-3 with TRBJ1-1; weak D call: TRBD1 (6 bases). The CDR3 runs 13 residues. CDR1 is SGHTA, CDR2 FQGTGA, per germline. V was cut by 5 bases and J by 4 bases, with 11 bases left in between. In DNA form, the CDR3 reads TGTGCCAGCAGCGCTACAGGGACCACTGAAGCTTTCTTT. Its translation: CASSATGTTEAFF.

The J gene is TRBJ2-7, the V gene TRBV30; TRBD2 might be the D (5 bases). Germline V lookup: CDR1 GTSNPN, CDR2 SVGIG (reference sequence). The V end lost 6 bases, the J end lost 4 bases, and 19 bases lay between the germline ends. This CDR3 contains 14 residues. The CDR3 DNA is TGTGCCTGCCGTGGGAGAACCACAACGTACGAGCAGTACTTC. As protein: CACRGRTTTYEQYF. Filled out from reference TRBV30 and TRBJ2-7, the complete variable domain reads SQTIHQWPATLVQPVGSPLSLECTVEGTSNPNLYWYRQAAGRGLQLLFYSVGIGQISSEVPQNLSASRPQDRQFILSSKKLLLSDSGFYLCACRGRTTTYEQYFGPGTRLTVT.

The V and J genes are TRBV7-9 and TRBJ1-1, with 8 nucleotides matching TRBD1. The V segment lost 5 bases and the J segment 1 base; nucleotides outside the gene matches: 12. Per germline, CDR1 SEHNR and CDR2 FQNEAQ (reference sequence). The CDR3 contains 17 residues. CDR3 sequence reads: CASSTGQGRMSNTEAFF. DNA for the CDR3: TGTGCCAGCAGCACCGGACAGGGAAGGATGTCGAACACTGAAGCTTTCTTT.

About this clonotype itself: A read error is likely, as this CDR3 ends without the conserved phenylalanine or tryptophan. The V and J genes are TRBV19 and TRBJ1-5; D unresolved. The CDR3 sequence is 14 residues long. Between the trimmed V and J ends, which lost 5 bases and 0 bases, there was a span of 8 bases. Germline V gene data show CDR1 as LNHDA and CDR2 as SQIVND (reference sequence). CDR3 bases: TGTGCCAGTAGTGGGGAGCGTAGCAATCAGCCCCAGCATCTT. It codes for CASSGERSNQPQHL.

The V call is TRBV20-1, the J call TRBJ1-6; no reliable D call. This CDR3 region has 15 residues. In germline, CDR1 is DFQATT, CDR2 SNEGSKA (reference sequence). V lost 6 bases and J 2 bases, leaving 14 bases between the germline ends. This CDR3 is CSAPVGAPYNSPLHF. The DNA of the CDR3 is TGCAGTGCACCAGTGGGAGCCCCCTATAATTCACCCCTCCACTTT.

This clonotype was seen a single time. The CDR3 coding sequence is TGCAGTGCTAGTGAGGGGGGCGAGGGCAATGAGCAGTTCTTC. It encodes CSASEGGEGNEQFF. The chain joins TRBV20-1 to TRBJ2-1; D may correspond to TRBD1 or TRBD2 (6 bases each). The CDR3 totals 14 residues. Germline V gene sequence: CDR1 DFQATT, CDR2 SNEGSKA (reference sequence). Trimming stripped 3 bases from V and 6 bases from J, with 15 bases between.

V gene TRBV24-1 combines with J gene TRBJ1-5; TRBD1 aligns across 7 bases. This CDR3 spans 15 amino acids. The V and J ends lost 5 bases and 4 bases, in that order; junction bases with no gene match: 7. Germline assignment: CDR1 KGHDR and CDR2 SFDVKD. In DNA form, the CDR3 reads TGTGCCACCAGTGGAGTAGGGGGCCGGAATCAGCCCCAGCATTTT. It encodes CATSGVGGRNQPQHF.

The CDR3 DNA follows: TGTGCCAGCAGCTTGAGGTGGACCGCGAGCTCTGGAAACACCATATATTTT. Its protein product is CASSLRWTASSGNTIYF. This chain joins TRBV5-5 and TRBJ1-3; D gene ambiguous. Trimming took 1 base from V and 0 from J, leaving 14 bases between them. This CDR3 has 17 amino acids. Germline-derived CDR1 and CDR2 are SGHKS and YYEKEE (reference sequence).

By proportion, this clonotype is medium-sized. The V call is TRBV6-5, the J call TRBJ1-1; D remains unclear. With 2 bases removed from V and 1 base from J, the gap between germline ends came to 8 bases. CDR1 MNHEY and CDR2 SVGAGI come from the germline V gene. This CDR3 has 14 amino acids. The CDR3 coding sequence is TGTGCCAGCAGTTACACGAGCAAGAACACTGAAGCTTTCTTT. This codes for CASSYTSKNTEAFF.

This sequence joins TRBV12-3 or TRBV12-4 and TRBJ2-5; D gene ambiguous. The V and J ends lost 1 base and 1 base respectively, with 7 bases between them. The CDR3 is 14 amino acids. The CDR3 DNA reads as TGTGCCAGCAGTTTAGGGGTACTCCAAGAGACCCAGTACTTC. Its translation: CASSLGVLQETQYF.

This clonotype is medium-sized (0.01 to 0.1%) in the sample. The genes are TRBV18 and TRBJ1-1, with D perhaps TRBD1 (6 bases). This CDR3 is 15 amino acids long. Trimming removed 3 bases at V and 5 bases at J, with 16 bases between. The germline gives CDR1 KGHSH, CDR2 LQKENI. In DNA form, the CDR3 reads TGTGCCAGCTCACCTAAACAGGGTGTGGCGACTGAAGCTTTCTTT. It codes for CASSPKQGVATEAFF.

The chain uses TRBV19 and TRBJ1-1; 8 nucleotides match TRBD1. The CDR3 length is 14 residues. V lost 8 bases to trimming and J lost 8 bases; unmatched junction nucleotides: 13. In germline, CDR1 is LNHDA, CDR2 SQIVND (reference sequence). CDR3 nucleotide sequence: TGTGCCAGTGCCAAGGGACAGGAACTCTACGAAGCTTTCTTT. Its protein is CASAKGQELYEAFF.

The chain has TRBV20-1 and TRBJ2-3; 10 nucleotides line up with TRBD2. This CDR3 region has 20 residues. CDR1 is DFQATT and CDR2 is SNEGSKA in the germline V gene (reference sequence). J gave up 0 bases and V 6 bases, and 21 bases lay outside the gene matches. The DNA of the CDR3 is TGCAGTGCCCACGACTGGGTAGCGGGGGGAGCAGGACTAAGCACAGATACGCAGTATTTT. Translated: CSAHDWVAGGAGLSTDTQYF.

The chain joins TRBV25-1 to TRBJ2-3; a weak D match, TRBD2 (6 bases). V was clipped by 1 base and J by 0 bases, with 17 bases between them. The CDR3 sequence is 18 residues long. The V gene's germline CDR1 is MGHDK and CDR2 SYGVNS. Here the CDR3 DNA reads TGTGCCAGCAGTGAATCGGTTAGCGGCTCAACTAGCACAGATACGCAGTATTTT. It codes for CASSESVSGSTSTDTQYF.

This chain joins TRBV21-1 and TRBJ1-2; TRBD1 is the table's D call, not checked against the DNA. TRBV21-1 is a known pseudogene. The CDR3 spans 14 residues. The CDR3 region has the DNA TGTGCCAGCAGCGCCCCAGGGAGTGCTGATGGCTGCACCTTC. Its protein product is CASSAPGSADGCTF.

This clonotype is categorized as medium-sized. The V call is TRBV20-1, the J call TRBJ2-2; a weak D match, TRBD1 (5 bases). CDR3 length: 15 amino acids. V lost 0 bases, J lost 1 base, and 9 bases lay in between. The germline V gene encodes CDR1 DFQATT and CDR2 SNEGSKA (reference sequence). The DNA for the CDR3 is TGCAGTGCTAGAGATGGGGCTAAGAACACCGGGGAGCTGTTTTTT. This gives the protein CSARDGAKNTGELFF.

The chain recombines TRBV5-1 with TRBJ1-6; D ambiguous. The germline gives CDR1 SGHRS, CDR2 YFSETQ. V was cut by 0 bases and J by 7 bases, with 11 bases left in between. The CDR3 is 15 residues long. The CDR3 protein is CASSLALGSNSPLHF. Here the CDR3 DNA reads TGCGCCAGCAGCTTGGCCCTAGGGAGCAATTCACCCCTCCACTTT.

This clonotype was seen more than once but under ten times. This chain uses TRBV4-1 with TRBJ2-2; 7 bases agree with TRBD1. The CDR3 covers 15 residues. Germline CDR1 reads MGHRA; CDR2 reads YSYEKL. Unmatched junction bases numbered 4, after V lost 4 bases and J lost 2 bases. The CDR3 spells CASSPGQRNTGELFF. CDR3 nucleotides: TGCGCCAGCAGCCCGGGACAGCGCAACACCGGGGAGCTGTTTTTT.

The V call is TRBV12-3 or TRBV12-4, the J call TRBJ2-1, with D unclear. The CDR3 totals 14 residues. V lost 2 bases to trimming and J lost 8 bases, with 13 bases between them. CDR3 bases: TGTGCCAGCAGTTTAAATCTGAGGAGCGATGAGCAGTTCTTC. It translates to CASSLNLRSDEQFF.

The chain couples TRBV7-9 to TRBJ2-2, with a possible D match to TRBD1 (6 bases). Germline V lookup: CDR1 SEHNR, CDR2 FQNEAQ (reference sequence). This CDR3 is 16 amino acids long. V was clipped by 4 bases and J by 1 base, with 13 bases between them. The CDR3 protein is CASSSNRQVNTGELFF. Here the CDR3 DNA reads TGTGCCAGCAGCTCTAATAGACAGGTGAACACCGGGGAGCTGTTTTTT.

The chain recombines TRBV7-9 with TRBJ1-6; D remains unclear. The CDR3 runs 16 residues. V shed 1 base and J shed 2 bases, with 9 bases lying between them. Germline loops: CDR1 SEHNR, CDR2 FQNEAQ (reference sequence). CDR3 amino acids: CASSLGADTYNSPLHF. CDR3 DNA: TGTGCCAGCAGCTTAGGGGCGGATACCTATAATTCACCCCTCCACTTT.

This chain uses TRBV27 with TRBJ1-5; D is possibly TRBD1 (6 bases). This CDR3 has 22 amino acids. The V gene's germline CDR1 is MNHEY and CDR2 SMNVEV (reference sequence). V was trimmed by 4 bases and J by 0 bases, leaving 31 bases between them. For the CDR3, the DNA is TGTGCCAGCAGTTCCGGACAGCCGCCTGGCTGGGTTTTGGCAGATAGCAATCAGCCCCAGCATTTT. It yields the protein CASSSGQPPGWVLADSNQPQHF.

The chain joins TRBV7-8 to TRBJ2-2, with D possibly TRBD2 on 5 matching bases. Germline assignment: CDR1 SGHVS and CDR2 FQNEAQ. V dropped 6 bases and J dropped 4 bases, with 12 bases sitting between them. This CDR3 has 14 amino acids. CDR3 residues: CASRGGVGTGELFF. The CDR3 region has the DNA TGTGCCAGCAGAGGAGGAGTTGGCACCGGGGAGCTGTTTTTT. Full variable domain (remainder filled in from reference TRBV7-8 and TRBJ2-2): GAGVSQSPRYKVAKRGQDVALRCDPISGHVSLFWYQQALGQGPEFLTYFQNEAQLDKSGLPSDRFFAERPEGSVSTLKIQRTQQEDSAVYLCASRGGVGTGELFFGEGSRLTVL.

This chain links TRBV2 with TRBJ2-5, with 8 nucleotides matching TRBD2. The ends lost 7 bases at V and 2 bases at J; junction bases unmatched: 15. The CDR3 contains 17 residues. Germline CDR1 reads SNHLY; CDR2 reads FYNNEI. In nucleotides, the CDR3 is TGTGCCAGCACTACCCCCAGGGCGGGGGGACAACAAGAGACCCAGTACTTC. Its translation is CASTTPRAGGQQETQYF.

The rearrangement links TRBV24-1 to TRBJ2-2; tentatively, D is TRBD1 (6 bases). Germline V CDR1 and CDR2: KGHDR, SFDVKD. The CDR3 consists of 19 residues. V lost 4 bases and J 5 bases, leaving 25 bases between the germline ends. The CDR3 spells CATSDPLRGGRGRTGELFF. The CDR3 DNA reads as TGTGCCACCAGTGACCCTTTAAGGGGCGGCAGGGGAAGAACCGGGGAGCTGTTTTTT.